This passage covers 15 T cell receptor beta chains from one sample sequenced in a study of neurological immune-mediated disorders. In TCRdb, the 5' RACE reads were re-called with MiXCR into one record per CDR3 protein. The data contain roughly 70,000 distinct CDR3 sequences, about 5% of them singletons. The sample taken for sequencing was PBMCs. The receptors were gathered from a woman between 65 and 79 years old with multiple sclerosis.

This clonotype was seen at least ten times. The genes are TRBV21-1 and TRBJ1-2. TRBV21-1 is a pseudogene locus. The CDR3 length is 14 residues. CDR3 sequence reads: CASSKVEQSYGYTF. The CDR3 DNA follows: TGTGCCAGCAGCAAAGTCGAGCAGAGCTATGGCTACACCTTC.

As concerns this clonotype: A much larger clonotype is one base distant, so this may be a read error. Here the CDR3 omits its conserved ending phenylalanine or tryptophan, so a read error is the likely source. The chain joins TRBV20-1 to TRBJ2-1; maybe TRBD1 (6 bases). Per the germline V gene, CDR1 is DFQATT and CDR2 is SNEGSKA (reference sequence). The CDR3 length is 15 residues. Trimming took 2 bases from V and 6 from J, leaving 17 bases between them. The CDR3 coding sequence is TGCAGTGCTAGAACCGGGACACAATCTGGCAATGAGCAGTTCTGC. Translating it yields CSARTGTQSGNEQFC.

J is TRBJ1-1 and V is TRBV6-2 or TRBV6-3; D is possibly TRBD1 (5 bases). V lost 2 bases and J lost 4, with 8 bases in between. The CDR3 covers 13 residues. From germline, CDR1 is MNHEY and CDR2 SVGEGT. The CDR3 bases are TGTGCCAGCAGTTACGATGGGGGCACTGAAGCTTTCTTT. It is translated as CASSYDGGTEAFF.

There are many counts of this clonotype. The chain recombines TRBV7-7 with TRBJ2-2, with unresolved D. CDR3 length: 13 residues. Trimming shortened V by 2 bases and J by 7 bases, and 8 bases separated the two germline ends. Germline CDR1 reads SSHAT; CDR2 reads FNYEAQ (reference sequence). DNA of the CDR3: TGTGCCAGCAGCTTAAGAATGGACGGGGAGCTGTTTTTT. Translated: CASSLRMDGELFF.

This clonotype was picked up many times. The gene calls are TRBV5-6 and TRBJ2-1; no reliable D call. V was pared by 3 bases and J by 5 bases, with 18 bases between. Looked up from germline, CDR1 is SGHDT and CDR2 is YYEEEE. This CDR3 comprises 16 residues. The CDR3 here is CASSYEIRHTHNEQFF. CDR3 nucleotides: TGTGCCAGCAGCTACGAAATTAGACACACACACAATGAGCAGTTCTTC.

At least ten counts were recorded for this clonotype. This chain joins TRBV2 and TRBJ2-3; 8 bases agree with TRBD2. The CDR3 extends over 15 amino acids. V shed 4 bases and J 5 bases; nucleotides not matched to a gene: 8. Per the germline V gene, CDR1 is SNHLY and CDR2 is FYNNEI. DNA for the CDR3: TGTGCCAGCAGTGGAGGTCTGCTAGCGGGAGATACGCAGTATTTT. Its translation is CASSGGLLAGDTQYF.

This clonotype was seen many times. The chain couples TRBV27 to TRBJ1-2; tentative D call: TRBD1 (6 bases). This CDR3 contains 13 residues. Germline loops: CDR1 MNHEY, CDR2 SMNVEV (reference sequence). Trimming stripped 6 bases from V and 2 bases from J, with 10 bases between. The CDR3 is CASSPTGNYGYTF. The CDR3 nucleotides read TGTGCCAGCAGCCCTACAGGGAACTATGGCTACACCTTC.

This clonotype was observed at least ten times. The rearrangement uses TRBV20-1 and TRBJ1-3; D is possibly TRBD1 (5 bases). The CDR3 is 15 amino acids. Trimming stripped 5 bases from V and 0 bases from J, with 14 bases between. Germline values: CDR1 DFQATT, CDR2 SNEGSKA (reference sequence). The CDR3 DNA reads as TGCAGTGCTGGCCAGGGTCTCACCTCTGGAAACACCATATATTTT. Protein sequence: CSAGQGLTSGNTIYF.

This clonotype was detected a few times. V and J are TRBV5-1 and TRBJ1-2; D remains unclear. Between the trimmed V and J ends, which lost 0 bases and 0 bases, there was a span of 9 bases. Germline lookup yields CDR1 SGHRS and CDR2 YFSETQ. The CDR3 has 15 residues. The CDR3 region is CASSLVGKANYGYTF. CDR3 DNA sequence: TGCGCCAGCAGCTTGGTGGGGAAGGCTAACTATGGCTACACCTTC.

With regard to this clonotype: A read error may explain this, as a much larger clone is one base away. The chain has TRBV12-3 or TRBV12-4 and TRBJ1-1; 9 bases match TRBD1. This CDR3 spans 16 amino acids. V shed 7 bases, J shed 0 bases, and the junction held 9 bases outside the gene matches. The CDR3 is CASTLGQGFMNTEAFF. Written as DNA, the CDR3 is TGTGCCAGCACCTTAGGACAGGGGTTTATGAACACTGAAGCTTTCTTT.

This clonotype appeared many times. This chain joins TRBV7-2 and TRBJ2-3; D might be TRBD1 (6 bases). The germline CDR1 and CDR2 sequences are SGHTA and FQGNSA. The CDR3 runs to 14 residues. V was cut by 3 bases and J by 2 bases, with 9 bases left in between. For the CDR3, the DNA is TGTGCCAGCAGCTTTCGGACAGTCACAGATACGCAGTATTTT. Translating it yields CASSFRTVTDTQYF.

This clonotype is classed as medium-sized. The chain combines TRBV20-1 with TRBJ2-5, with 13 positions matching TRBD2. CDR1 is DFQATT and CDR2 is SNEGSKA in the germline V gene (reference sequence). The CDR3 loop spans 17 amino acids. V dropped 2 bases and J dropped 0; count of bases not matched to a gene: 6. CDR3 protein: CSARLAGTSGNQETQYF. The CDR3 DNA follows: TGCAGTGCTAGATTAGCCGGGACTAGCGGGAACCAAGAGACCCAGTACTTC.

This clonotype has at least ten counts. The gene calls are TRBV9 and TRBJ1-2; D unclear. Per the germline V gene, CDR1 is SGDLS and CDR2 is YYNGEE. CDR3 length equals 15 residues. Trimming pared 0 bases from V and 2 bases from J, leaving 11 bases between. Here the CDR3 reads CASSVDPDGNYGYTF. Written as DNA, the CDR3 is TGTGCCAGCAGCGTAGATCCGGACGGAAACTATGGCTACACCTTC.

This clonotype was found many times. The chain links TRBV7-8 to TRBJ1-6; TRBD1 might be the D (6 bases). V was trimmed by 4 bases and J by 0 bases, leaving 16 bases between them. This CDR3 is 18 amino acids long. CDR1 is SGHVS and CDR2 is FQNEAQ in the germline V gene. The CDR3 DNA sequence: TGTGCCAGCAGCTCCGAAGACAGGTCAAGCTCCTATAATTCACCCCTCCACTTT. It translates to CASSSEDRSSSYNSPLHF.

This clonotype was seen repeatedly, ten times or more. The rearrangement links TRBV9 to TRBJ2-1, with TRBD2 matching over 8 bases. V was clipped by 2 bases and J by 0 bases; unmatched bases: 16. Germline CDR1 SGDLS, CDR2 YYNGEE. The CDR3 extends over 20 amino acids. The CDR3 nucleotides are TGTGCCAGCAGCGTCTCCACTCGTACGGGAGGGAGAGGCTCCTACAATGAGCAGTTCTTC. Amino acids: CASSVSTRTGGRGSYNEQFF.